The 25 T cell receptor beta chains listed next were all sequenced from one sample in a study of cytomegalovirus exposure and HLA in healthy donors. Researchers ran the PCR with 60 Vbeta and 13 Jbeta primers. Using immunoSEQ multiplex PCR, the repertoire was profiled, and TCRdb retains in-frame clones only, with some absent. This table holds roughly 120,000 clones, around 81% found once. Sequences were obtained from PBMCs. The receptors were sampled from a woman in her 30s in good health and CMV-seronegative.

The rearrangement uses TRBV28 and TRBJ2-7; a weak D match, TRBD2 (5 bases). CDR1 MDHEN and CDR2 SYDVKM come from the germline V gene. The CDR3 consists of 13 residues. Trimming left V 2 bases short and J 5 bases short, with 10 bases between. The CDR3 protein is CASSLSHGDEQYF. CDR3 DNA sequence: TGTGCCAGCAGTTTAAGCCACGGGGACGAGCAGTACTTC. The variable domain in full, completed from reference TRBV28 and TRBJ2-7, reads DVKVTQSSRYLVKRTGEKVFLECVQDMDHENMFWYRQDPGLGLRLIYFSYDVKMKEKGDIPEGYSVSREKKERFSLILESASTNQTSMYLCASSLSHGDEQYFGPGTRLTVT.

This rearrangement joins TRBV27 to TRBJ1-2; the match to TRBD1 covers 8 bases. V shed 5 bases, J shed 4 bases, and the junction held 6 bases outside the gene matches. Germline CDR1 MNHEY, CDR2 SMNVEV (reference sequence). The CDR3 runs to 14 residues. The CDR3, as DNA: TGTGCCAGCAGTACGACAGGGGCGCCCTATGGCTACACCTTC. Its protein product is CASSTTGAPYGYTF.

This sequence joins TRBV19 and TRBJ1-5; 9 bases match TRBD1. V trimming: 6 bases; J trimming: 4 bases; junction bases outside the gene matches: 1. This CDR3 contains 13 residues. The V gene's germline CDR1 is LNHDA and CDR2 SQIVND (reference sequence). DNA for the CDR3: TGTGCCAGTAGGGACAGGGGTAATCAGCCCCAGCATTTT. Amino acid sequence: CASRDRGNQPQHF.

The chain has TRBV2 and TRBJ1-3; D remains ambiguous. There are 13 residues in the CDR3. The V gene lost 3 bases and the J gene lost 0 bases, with 3 bases spanning the gap. In germline, CDR1 is SNHLY, CDR2 FYNNEI. The CDR3 loop is CASSDSSGNTIYF. Here the CDR3 DNA reads TGTGCCAGCAGTGATAGCTCTGGAAACACCATATATTTT.

The rearrangement uses TRBV5-5 and TRBJ1-3; no reliable D call. Trimming shortened V by 6 bases and J by 2 bases, and 6 bases separated the two germline ends. Germline V gene sequence: CDR1 SGHKS, CDR2 YYEKEE (reference sequence). This CDR3 spans 12 amino acids. The CDR3 DNA is TGTGCCAGCACGGGAACTGGAAACACCATATATTTT. Its protein product is CASTGTGNTIYF.

This clone appeared a single time. V usage is TRBV18 and J usage is TRBJ2-7, with TRBD1 identical over 12 bases. The V segment lost 5 bases and the J segment 6 bases; nucleotides outside the gene matches: 11. This CDR3 has 16 amino acids. CDR1 is KGHSH and CDR2 is LQKENI in the germline V gene. The CDR3 DNA sequence: TGTGCCAGCTCAGAAGGTCTGGGACAGGGGGCGGGCGAGCAGTACTTC. Protein: CASSEGLGQGAGEQYF.

The V gene is TRBV11-3, the J gene TRBJ2-1; 8 bases match TRBD2. The CDR3 runs to 15 residues. Germline V lookup: CDR1 SGHNT, CDR2 YENEEA. Losses at the gene ends were 6 bases for V and 1 base for J; bases not matched to a gene: 5. CDR3 bases: TGTGCCAGCAGGGGAGCGGGAGAGTCCTACAATGAGCAGTTCTTC. Amino acid sequence: CASRGAGESYNEQFF.

This clone was picked up a small number of times. V and J are TRBV7-9 and TRBJ2-7; TRBD1 matches 7 bases. The V gene end was trimmed by 4 bases and the J gene end by 0 bases; junction bases not matched to a gene: 3. The CDR3 consists of 14 residues. Germline V gives CDR1 SEHNR, CDR2 FQNEAQ (reference sequence). CDR3 protein: CASSYRTGSYEQYF. CDR3 DNA: TGTGCCAGCAGCTATCGGACAGGCTCCTACGAGCAGTACTTC.

The V gene is TRBV4-3, the J gene TRBJ1-2, with D perhaps matching TRBD1 (6 bases). V was pared by 0 bases and J by 3 bases, with 14 bases between. This CDR3 has 16 residues. Germline V gene lookup returns CDR1 LGHNA and CDR2 YSLEER. The CDR3 DNA is TGCGCCAGCAGCCAAGAAGCCTCCGCAGGGGACTATGGCTACACCTTC. Translated, it gives CASSQEASAGDYGYTF.

The V gene is TRBV28, the J gene TRBJ1-2, with D unresolved. Germline loops: CDR1 MDHEN, CDR2 SYDVKM. V lost 7 bases and J lost 3, with 6 bases in between. The CDR3 sequence is 11 residues long. DNA for the CDR3: TGTGCCAGCACGCGTTACTATGGCTACACCTTC. Protein: CASTRYYGYTF.

The chain links TRBV6-5 to TRBJ1-4; the match to TRBD1 covers 7 bases. CDR3 length: 15 residues. The germline V gene has CDR1 MNHEY and CDR2 SVGAGI. V shed 5 bases and J 8 bases; nucleotides not matched to a gene: 11. CDR3 protein: CASSPTGALWEKLFF. DNA for the CDR3: TGTGCCAGCAGTCCCACAGGGGCCCTTTGGGAAAAACTGTTTTTT.

The V gene is TRBV28, the J gene TRBJ2-5, with TRBD2 matching over 14 bases. Judging by the DNA end, TRBJ2-7 fits better; the J call may be wrong. Germline V gene sequence: CDR1 MDHEN, CDR2 SYDVKM. This CDR3 spans 15 amino acids. The DNA of the CDR3 is TGTGCCAGCAGTTTCGGACTAGCGGGGGGATACGAGCAGTACTTC. Its translation is CASSFGLAGGYEQYF.

A remark on this clone: Compared with germline, one end of the junction differs, possibly owing to a read error. The V gene is TRBV7-9, the J gene TRBJ2-5, with D possibly being TRBD2 (6 bases). This CDR3 is built from 16 residues. CDR1 SEHNR and CDR2 FQNEAQ come from the germline V gene (reference sequence). CDR3 sequence: CSSSSPRLATGETQYF. CDR3 DNA sequence: TGTTCCAGCAGCTCCCCCAGGCTAGCGACGGGAGAGACCCAGTACTTC.

The J gene is TRBJ1-5, the V gene TRBV7-9; 10 nucleotides agree with TRBD1. CDR1 SEHNR and CDR2 FQNEAQ come from the germline V gene (reference sequence). The CDR3 loop spans 16 amino acids. After removal of 4 bases from V and 2 bases from J, the junction contained 5 bases not matched to a gene. The CDR3 DNA reads as TGTGCCAGCAGCTCCTGGGACAGGGGACGCAATCAGCCCCAGCATTTT. Its translation: CASSSWDRGRNQPQHF.

This clone was seen a handful of times. The rearrangement links TRBV27 to TRBJ2-3; unclear D gene. The CDR3 loop spans 15 amino acids. Germline CDR1 reads MNHEY; CDR2 reads SMNVEV (reference sequence). V lost 2 bases and J lost 6, with 15 bases in between. This CDR3 reads CASSLEAPFLDTQYF. The CDR3 DNA is TGTGCCAGCAGTTTAGAAGCCCCCTTCTTGGATACGCAGTATTTT.

The chain is built from TRBV7-6 and TRBJ2-7; 9 nucleotides match TRBD1. With V trimmed by 1 base and J by 1 base, 11 bases remained unmatched. Germline values: CDR1 SGHVS, CDR2 FNYEAQ. CDR3 length: 18 amino acids. The DNA for the CDR3 is TGTGCCAGCAGCTTAGGGGGCCCCCGGGACAGGGTATCCTACGAGCAGTACTTC. It yields the protein CASSLGGPRDRVSYEQYF.

CDR3 residues: CAWSARTGNYGYTF. In DNA, the CDR3 is TGTGCCTGGAGTGCCCGGACAGGGAACTATGGCTACACCTTC. The V call is TRBV30, the J call TRBJ1-2, with 8 bases identical to TRBD1. CDR1 GTSNPN and CDR2 SVGIG come from the germline V gene (reference sequence). The CDR3 is made up of 14 amino acids. With V trimmed by 1 base and J by 2 bases, 3 bases remained unmatched.

The chain employs TRBV5-1 and TRBJ2-1; a weak D match, TRBD1 (5 bases). The CDR3 length is 14 residues. Trimming took off 4 bases at V and 8 bases at J, with 16 bases between the two ends. Per the germline V gene, CDR1 is SGHRS and CDR2 is YFSETQ. CDR3 in amino acids: CASSPDRGDDEQFF. The CDR3 DNA sequence: TGCGCCAGCAGCCCTGATAGGGGTGACGATGAGCAGTTCTTC.

This chain connects TRBV7-3 to TRBJ2-1, with unresolved D. Trimming shortened V by 0 bases and J by 4 bases, and 13 bases separated the two germline ends. Germline V gives CDR1 SGHTA, CDR2 FQGTGA. The length of the CDR3 is 16 residues. The CDR3 is CASSLTHIYPYNEQFF. In nucleotides, the CDR3 is TGTGCCAGCAGCTTAACACACATATACCCATACAATGAGCAGTTCTTC.

V is TRBV28 and J is TRBJ2-5; D remains unclear. The J call is in doubt because the DNA end fits TRBJ2-7 better. The CDR3 spans 12 residues. Germline V CDR1 and CDR2: MDHEN, SYDVKM. CDR3 DNA sequence: TGTGCCAGCAGTTTGTCCCTCTACGAGCAGTACTTC. Its translation is CASSLSLYEQYF.

This clone was found once. The V call is TRBV27, the J call TRBJ2-7; 8 bases line up with TRBD2. CDR1 is MNHEY and CDR2 is SMNVEV in the germline V gene (reference sequence). Trimming took 1 base from V and 8 from J; bases not matched to a gene: 7. The CDR3 loop spans 14 amino acids. The CDR3 DNA sequence: TGTGCCAGCAGTTTATTATCGGGAGGGCAGAAGCAGTACTTC. Residues: CASSLLSGGQKQYF.

The chain joins TRBV7-9 to TRBJ2-1, with 13 bases identical to TRBD2. The V and J ends lost 2 bases and 6 bases, in that order; junction bases with no gene match: 7. The germline V gene has CDR1 SEHNR and CDR2 FQNEAQ (reference sequence). CDR3 length: 17 residues. The CDR3 sequence: CASSLSGLAGVGNEQFF. The DNA of the CDR3 is TGTGCCAGCAGCTTATCAGGACTAGCGGGAGTGGGCAATGAGCAGTTCTTC.

This CDR3 reads CASSRTGSGEQYF. The CDR3 DNA reads TGTGCCAGTAGCCGGACAGGGTCGGGGGAGCAGTACTTC. The chain joins TRBV19 to TRBJ2-7; 8 nucleotides line up with TRBD1. Losses at the gene ends were 6 bases for V and 7 bases for J; bases not matched to a gene: 8. The CDR3 totals 13 residues. CDR1 and CDR2 (germline): LNHDA, SQIVND (reference sequence). The complete variable domain, with remaining parts taken from reference TRBV19 and TRBJ2-7, reads DGGITQSPKYLFRKEGQNVTLSCEQNLNHDAMYWYRQDPGQGLRLIYYSQIVNDFQKGDIAEGYSVSREKKESFPLTVTSAQKNPTAFYLCASSRTGSGEQYFGPGTRLTVT.

The CDR3: CASSSTYFREAFF. CDR3 nucleotide sequence: TGTGCCAGCAGTTCGACGTACTTCAGGGAAGCTTTCTTT. The chain links TRBV6-6 to TRBJ1-1, with D unresolved. This CDR3 comprises 13 residues. Germline loops: CDR1 MNHNY, CDR2 SVGAGI (reference sequence). The V end was cut by 4 bases, the J end by 8 bases, with 14 bases between.

V and J are TRBV5-1 and TRBJ2-2, with TRBD2 matching 15 bases. The CDR3 has 19 residues. Germline V gene lookup returns CDR1 SGHRS and CDR2 YFSETQ. Trimming cost V 4 bases and J 5 bases; bases outside gene matches: 12. CDR3 nucleotide sequence: TGCGCCAGCAGCACAGGACTAGCGGGAGGGCCGACGGGGACCGGGGAGCTGTTTTTT. Protein: CASSTGLAGGPTGTGELFF.